The entry below describes one T cell receptor (beta chain). V was shortened by 0 bases and J by 0 bases, with 12 bases between the two germline ends. The CDR3 consists of 17 residues. This specimen belongs to a study of blood T cell repertoires in COVID-19. On the study more broadly: Acute-phase and convalescent COVID-19 samples originated in the United States, Italy and Spain. From T cells, B-cell-depleted T cells, or PBMCs came the material, which was cDNA or gDNA.

Method: immunoSEQ multiplex PCR; TCRdb's copy keeps in-frame clones and lacks some. In the table there are hundreds of thousands of clones, 75% to 90% of which are singletons. Participants were aged roughly 18 to 100 years from roughly 25 US areas. Participants were placed into cohorts based on the clinical history they reported. This chain uses TRBV23-1 with TRBJ1-5; D not resolved. TRBV23-1 is an open reading frame, and its role is uncertain. This clonotype was obtained from a woman in her forties with acute COVID-19. Sequenced material: PBMCs or T cells enriched from blood (not recorded which). The CDR3: CASSQSWADYSNQPQHF. CDR3 DNA sequence: TGCGCCAGCAGTCAATCGTGGGCAGATTATAGCAATCAGCCCCAGCATTTT.